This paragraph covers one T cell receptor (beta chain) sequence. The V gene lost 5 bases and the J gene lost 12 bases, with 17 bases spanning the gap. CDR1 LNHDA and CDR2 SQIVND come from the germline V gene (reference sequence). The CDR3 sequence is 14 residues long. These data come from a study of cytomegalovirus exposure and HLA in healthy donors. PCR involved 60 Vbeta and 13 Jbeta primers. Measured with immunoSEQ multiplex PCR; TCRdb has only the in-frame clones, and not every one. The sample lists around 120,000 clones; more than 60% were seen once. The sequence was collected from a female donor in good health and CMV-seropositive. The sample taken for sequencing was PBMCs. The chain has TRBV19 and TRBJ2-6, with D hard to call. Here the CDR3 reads CASSVRAESGVLTF. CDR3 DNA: TGTGCCAGTAGTGTGCGCGCGGAGAGTGGCGTCCTGACTTTC.